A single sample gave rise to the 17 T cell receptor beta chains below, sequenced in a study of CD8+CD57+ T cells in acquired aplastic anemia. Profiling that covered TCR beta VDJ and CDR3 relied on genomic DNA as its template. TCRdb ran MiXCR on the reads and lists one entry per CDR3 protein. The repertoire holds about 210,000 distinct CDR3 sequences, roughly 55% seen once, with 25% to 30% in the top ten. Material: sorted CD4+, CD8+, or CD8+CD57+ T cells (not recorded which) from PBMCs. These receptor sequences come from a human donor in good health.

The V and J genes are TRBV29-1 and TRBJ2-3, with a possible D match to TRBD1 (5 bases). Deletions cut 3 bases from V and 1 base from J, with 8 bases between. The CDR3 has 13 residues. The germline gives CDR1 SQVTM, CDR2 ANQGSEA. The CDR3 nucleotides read TGCAGCGTTGATGACAGAGGCACAGATACGCAGTATTTT. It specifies CSVDDRGTDTQYF.

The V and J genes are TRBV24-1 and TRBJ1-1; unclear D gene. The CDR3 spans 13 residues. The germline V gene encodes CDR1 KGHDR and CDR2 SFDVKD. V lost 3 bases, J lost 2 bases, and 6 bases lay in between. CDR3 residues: CATSDTVNTEAFF. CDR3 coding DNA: TGTGCCACCAGTGATACGGTCAACACTGAAGCTTTCTTT.

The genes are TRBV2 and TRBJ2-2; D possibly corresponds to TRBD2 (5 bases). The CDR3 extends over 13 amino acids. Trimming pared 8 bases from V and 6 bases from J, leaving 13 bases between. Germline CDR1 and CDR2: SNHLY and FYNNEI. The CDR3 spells CASSPKEAGELFF. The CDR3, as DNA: TGTGCCAGCTCACCAAAGGAGGCCGGGGAGCTGTTTTTT.

DNA for the CDR3: TGTGCCAGCAGCTTAAACCGGGGACGAGGAGATACGCAGTATTTT. This translates into CASSLNRGRGDTQYF. This chain links TRBV11-1 with TRBJ2-3; D may be TRBD1 or TRBD2 (5 bases each). V was clipped by 2 bases and J by 5 bases, with 14 bases between them. This CDR3 is 15 amino acids long. Germline-derived CDR1 and CDR2 are SGHAT and FQDESV (reference sequence).

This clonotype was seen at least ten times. This CDR3 reads CSASRLADHNEQFF. Here the CDR3 DNA reads TGCAGTGCTAGTAGACTAGCGGACCACAATGAGCAGTTCTTC. The V call is TRBV20-1, the J call TRBJ2-1, with 9 positions matching TRBD2. This CDR3 has 14 residues. CDR1 is DFQATT, CDR2 SNEGSKA, per germline (reference sequence). Unmatched junction bases numbered 5, after V lost 3 bases and J lost 5 bases.

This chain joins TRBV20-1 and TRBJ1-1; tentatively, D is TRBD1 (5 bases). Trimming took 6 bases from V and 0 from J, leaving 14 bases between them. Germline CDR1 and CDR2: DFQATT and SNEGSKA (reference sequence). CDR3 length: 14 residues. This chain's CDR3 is CSATPGTVNTEAFF. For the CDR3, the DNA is TGCAGTGCCACCCCCGGGACGGTGAACACTGAAGCTTTCTTT.

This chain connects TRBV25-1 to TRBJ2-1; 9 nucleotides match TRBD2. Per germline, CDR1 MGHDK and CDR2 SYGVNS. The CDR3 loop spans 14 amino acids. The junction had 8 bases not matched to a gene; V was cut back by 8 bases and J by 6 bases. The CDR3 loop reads CASGPPAGGNEQFF. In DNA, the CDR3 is TGTGCCAGCGGCCCCCCAGCGGGAGGCAATGAGCAGTTCTTC.

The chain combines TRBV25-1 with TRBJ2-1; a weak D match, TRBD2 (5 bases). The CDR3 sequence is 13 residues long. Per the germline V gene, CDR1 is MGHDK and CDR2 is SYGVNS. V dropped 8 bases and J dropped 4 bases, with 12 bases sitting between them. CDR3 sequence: CASGSEKYNEQFF. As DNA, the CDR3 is TGTGCCAGCGGGAGCGAAAAGTACAATGAGCAGTTCTTC. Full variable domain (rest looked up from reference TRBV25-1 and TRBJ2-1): EADIYQTPRYLVIGTGKKITLECSQTMGHDKMYWYQQDPGMELHLIHYSYGVNSTEKGDLSSESTVSRIRTEHFPLTLESARPSHTSQYLCASGSEKYNEQFFGPGTRLTVL.

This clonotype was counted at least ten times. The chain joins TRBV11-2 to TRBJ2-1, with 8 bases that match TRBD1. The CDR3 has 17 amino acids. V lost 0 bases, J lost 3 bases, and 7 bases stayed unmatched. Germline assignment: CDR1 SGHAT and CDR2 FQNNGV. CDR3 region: CASSLDQRTGFYNEQFF. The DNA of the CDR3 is TGTGCCAGCAGCTTAGATCAGCGGACAGGGTTCTACAATGAGCAGTTCTTC.

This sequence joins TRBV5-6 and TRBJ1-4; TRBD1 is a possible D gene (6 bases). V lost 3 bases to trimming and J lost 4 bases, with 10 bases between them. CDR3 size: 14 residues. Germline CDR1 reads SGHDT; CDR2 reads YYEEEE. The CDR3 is CASSYGTHNEKLFF. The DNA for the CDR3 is TGTGCCAGCAGCTACGGGACACATAATGAAAAACTGTTTTTT.

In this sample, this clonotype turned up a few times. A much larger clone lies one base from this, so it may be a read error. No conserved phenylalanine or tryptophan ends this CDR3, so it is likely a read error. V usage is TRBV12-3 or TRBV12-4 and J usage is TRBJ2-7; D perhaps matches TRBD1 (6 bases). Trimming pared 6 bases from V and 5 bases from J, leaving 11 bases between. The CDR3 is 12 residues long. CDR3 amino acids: CASRVAGDEQYL. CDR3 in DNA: TGTGCCAGCAGGGTAGCAGGGGACGAGCAGTACCTC.

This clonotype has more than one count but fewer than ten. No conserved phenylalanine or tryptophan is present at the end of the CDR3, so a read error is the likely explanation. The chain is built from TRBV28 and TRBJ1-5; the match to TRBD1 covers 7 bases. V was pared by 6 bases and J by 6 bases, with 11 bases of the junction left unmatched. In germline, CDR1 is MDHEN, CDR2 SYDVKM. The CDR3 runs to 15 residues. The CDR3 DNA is TGTGCCAGCAGAGGGACAGCTGTGAGGTTTCAGCCCCAGCATTCT. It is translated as CASRGTAVRFQPQHS.

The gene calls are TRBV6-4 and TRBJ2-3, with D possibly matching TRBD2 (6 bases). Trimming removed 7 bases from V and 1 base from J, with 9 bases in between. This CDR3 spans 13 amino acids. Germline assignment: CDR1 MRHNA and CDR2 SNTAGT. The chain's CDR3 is CASKGEGTDTQYF. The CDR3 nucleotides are TGTGCCAGCAAAGGGGAGGGCACAGATACGCAGTATTTT.

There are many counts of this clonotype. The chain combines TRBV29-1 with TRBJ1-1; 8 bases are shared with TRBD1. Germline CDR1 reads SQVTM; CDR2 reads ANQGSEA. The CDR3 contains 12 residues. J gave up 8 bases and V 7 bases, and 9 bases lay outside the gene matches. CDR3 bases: TGCAGCGCACAGGGACAGGAGGGGGAAGCTTTCTTT. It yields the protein CSAQGQEGEAFF.

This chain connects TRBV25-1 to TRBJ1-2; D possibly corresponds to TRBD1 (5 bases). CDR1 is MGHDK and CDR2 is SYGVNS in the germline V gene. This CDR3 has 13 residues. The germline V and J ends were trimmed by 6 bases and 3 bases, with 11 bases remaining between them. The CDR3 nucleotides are TGTGCCAGCAGCCGTCGGGGGGACTATGGCTACACCTTC. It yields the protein CASSRRGDYGYTF.

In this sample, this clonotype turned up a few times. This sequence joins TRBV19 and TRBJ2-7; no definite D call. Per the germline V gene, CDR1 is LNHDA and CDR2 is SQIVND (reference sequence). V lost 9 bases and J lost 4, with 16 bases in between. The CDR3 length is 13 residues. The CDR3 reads CASSPQGGYEQYF. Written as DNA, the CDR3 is TGTGCCAGCAGCCCCCAAGGTGGGTACGAGCAGTACTTC.

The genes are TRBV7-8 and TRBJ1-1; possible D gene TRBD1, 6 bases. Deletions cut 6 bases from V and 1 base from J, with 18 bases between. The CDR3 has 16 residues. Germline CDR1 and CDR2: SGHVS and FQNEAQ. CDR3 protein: CASRAWQGPWNTEAFF. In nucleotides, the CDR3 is TGTGCCAGCAGGGCCTGGCAGGGGCCATGGAACACTGAAGCTTTCTTT.